These 16 T cell receptor beta chains came from one sample sequenced in a study of CD8+ T cells in alopecia areata. Extracted RNA was reverse transcribed into cDNA, the sequencing template. The repertoire was sequenced with immunoSEQ multiplex PCR; TCRdb's copy has only in-frame clones and lacks some. The sample includes about 150,000 clones, 45% to 60% of them seen just once. The sequenced sample consisted of CD4+ T cells sorted from blood. Every receptor here comes from a human donor with alopecia areata.

This clone was detected a few times. The chain recombines TRBV29-1 with TRBJ1-1; unclear D gene. This CDR3 spans 12 amino acids. CDR1 is SQVTM, CDR2 ANQGSEA, per germline. V gave up 3 bases and J gave up 4 bases, with 9 bases separating them. As DNA, the CDR3 is TGCAGCGTTGACCCACAACTCACTGAAGCTTTCTTT. This translates into CSVDPQLTEAFF.

This clone showed up just a few times. The chain carries TRBV28 and TRBJ2-1; TRBD1 agrees at 8 bases. This CDR3 region has 13 residues. V trimming: 6 bases; J trimming: 8 bases; junction bases outside the gene matches: 6. Germline lookup yields CDR1 MDHEN and CDR2 SYDVKM. CDR3 sequence reads: CASRFQGADEQFF. CDR3 nucleotide sequence: TGTGCCAGCAGGTTCCAGGGGGCAGATGAGCAGTTCTTC.

The J gene is TRBJ1-1, the V gene TRBV18, with TRBD1 identical over 7 bases. Germline V gene lookup returns CDR1 KGHSH and CDR2 LQKENI. The CDR3 extends over 15 amino acids. V lost 3 bases to trimming and J lost 1 base; unmatched junction nucleotides: 5. CDR3: CASSPIGTANTEAFF. Written as DNA, the CDR3 is TGTGCCAGCTCACCCATAGGGACAGCGAACACTGAAGCTTTCTTT. The whole variable domain, filled in from reference TRBV18 and TRBJ1-1, reads NAGVMQNPRHLVRRRGQEARLRCSPMKGHSHVYWYRQLPEEGLKFMVYLQKENIIDESGMPKERFSAEFPKEGPSILRIQQVVRGDSAAYFCASSPIGTANTEAFFGQGTRLTVV.

V is TRBV29-1 and J is TRBJ2-7; TRBD1 matches at 9 bases. Per the germline V gene, CDR1 is SQVTM and CDR2 is ANQGSEA. The CDR3 has 13 amino acids. V shed 6 bases, J shed 1 base, and the junction held 4 bases outside the gene matches. The CDR3 loop is CSVSGTGSYEQYF. As DNA, the CDR3 is TGCAGCGTCTCCGGGACAGGGTCCTACGAGCAGTACTTC.

The J gene is TRBJ2-5, the V gene TRBV6-5; the D call may be TRBD1 or TRBD2 (5 bases each). The CDR3 is made up of 13 amino acids. Germline V gene data show CDR1 as MNHEY and CDR2 as SVGAGI. CDR3 residues: CVVTTTNQGTQYF. CDR3 bases: TGTGTTGTGACTACGACTAACCAGGGAACCCAGTACTTC.

This CDR3 is CASSPEISGANVLTF. For the CDR3, the DNA is TGTGCCAGCAGCCCGGAGATCTCTGGGGCCAACGTCCTGACTTTC. The chain links TRBV7-3 to TRBJ2-6; D call uncertain. The CDR3 length is 15 residues. CDR1 and CDR2 from the germline V gene are SGHTA and FQGTGA. Trimming shortened V by 5 bases and J by 0 bases, and 8 bases separated the two germline ends.

The V gene is TRBV6-1, the J gene TRBJ2-7; TRBD1 agrees at 11 bases. Germline V gene lookup returns CDR1 MNHNS and CDR2 SASEGT. The CDR3 runs to 15 residues. Trimming removed 2 bases from V and 3 bases from J; junction bases left unmatched: 3. For the CDR3, the DNA is TGTGCCAGCAGTGAAACCGGGACAGGGGGCTACGAGCAGTACTTC. Translated: CASSETGTGGYEQYF.

The chain carries TRBV10-2 and TRBJ2-1; TRBD2 matches 12 bases. The germline V gene encodes CDR1 WSHSY and CDR2 SAAADI. The length of the CDR3 is 14 residues. J lost 6 bases, V lost 4 bases, and 1 base had no gene match. The CDR3 DNA follows: TGCGCCAGCAGTGGACTAGCGGGAGCCAATGAGCAGTTCTTC. This translates into CASSGLAGANEQFF.

Notes on this clone: The identical CDR3 is also encoded by other nucleotide sequences in the sample. J is TRBJ2-7 and V is TRBV27; D call uncertain. The CDR3 has 13 amino acids. CDR1 and CDR2 from the germline V gene are MNHEY and SMNVEV (reference sequence). Deletions cut 2 bases from V and 4 bases from J, with 9 bases between. CDR3 sequence (DNA): TGTGCCAGCAGTTTACTTGCGTCGTACGAGCAGTACTTC. This gives the protein CASSLLASYEQYF.

This chain connects TRBV27 to TRBJ1-2, with no clear D. CDR1 and CDR2 (germline): MNHEY, SMNVEV (reference sequence). V dropped 6 bases and J dropped 2 bases, with 13 bases sitting between them. This CDR3 contains 14 residues. CDR3 protein: CASSLTPSNYGYTF. CDR3 in DNA: TGTGCCAGCAGCCTAACACCTTCCAACTATGGCTACACCTTC.

The chain uses TRBV6-5 and TRBJ2-7; 10 positions match TRBD1. Per the germline V gene, CDR1 is MNHEY and CDR2 is SVGAGI. V was pared by 6 bases and J by 4 bases, with 9 bases of the junction left unmatched. The CDR3 runs to 15 residues. The CDR3 coding sequence is TGTGCCAGCAGGCCAGAGACAGGGGGCCGTTACGAGCAGTACTTC. It translates to CASRPETGGRYEQYF.

The chain recombines TRBV2 with TRBJ2-2; D possibly corresponds to TRBD2 (7 bases). The CDR3 is made up of 15 amino acids. V lost 8 bases and J 4 bases, leaving 17 bases between the germline ends. The germline V gene encodes CDR1 SNHLY and CDR2 FYNNEI. CDR3 sequence (DNA): TGTGCCAGCGAGGGGACTATCAGGGGCACCGGGGAGCTGTTTTTT. Its translation: CASEGTIRGTGELFF. The whole variable domain, filled in from reference TRBV2 and TRBJ2-2, reads EPEVTQTPSHQVTQMGQEVILRCVPISNHLYFYWYRQILGQKVEFLVSFYNNEISEKSEIFDDQFSVERPDGSNFTLKIRSTKLEDSAMYFCASEGTIRGTGELFFGEGSRLTVL.

The chain has TRBV5-1 and TRBJ2-3; a weak D match, TRBD2 (5 bases). The CDR3 runs to 15 residues. V lost 0 bases to trimming and J lost 0 bases, with 8 bases between them. The germline V gene has CDR1 SGHRS and CDR2 YFSETQ. The CDR3 DNA is TGCGCCAGCAGCTTGGTAGCGACTAGCACAGATACGCAGTATTTT. Translating gives CASSLVATSTDTQYF.

The chain uses TRBV29-1 and TRBJ2-5; D may be TRBD2 (6 bases). V was shortened by 3 bases and J by 2 bases, with 13 bases between the two germline ends. The CDR3 is 14 amino acids. Germline V gene data show CDR1 as SQVTM and CDR2 as ANQGSEA. DNA of the CDR3: TGCAGCGTTGAGGGCCGACTAGTACAAGAGACCCAGTACTTC. It yields the protein CSVEGRLVQETQYF.

The table lists this clone with a few counts. The chain recombines TRBV28 with TRBJ2-1, with 9 nucleotides matching TRBD2. The CDR3 has 15 amino acids. The junction had 8 bases not matched to a gene; V was cut back by 6 bases and J by 5 bases. CDR1 and CDR2 (germline): MDHEN, SYDVKM. The CDR3 region is CASRSGGRAHNEQFF. Here the CDR3 DNA reads TGTGCCAGCAGATCGGGCGGGAGGGCCCACAATGAGCAGTTCTTC.

This chain joins TRBV9 and TRBJ1-1, with D unclear. The CDR3 has 13 amino acids. Germline CDR1 reads SGDLS; CDR2 reads YYNGEE. V was trimmed by 5 bases and J by 5 bases, leaving 13 bases between them. For the CDR3, the DNA is TGTGCCAGCAGTCTCGGACCCGCTACTGAAGCTTTCTTT. Amino acids: CASSLGPATEAFF.